This TCR beta chain was captured in a study of T-cell memory formation after mild COVID-19. Study information: Most TCR clusters belonged to a single donor.

As to this clonotype: Its antigen remains unknown.

After 5'RACE with constant-segment primers, TCR alpha and TCR beta cDNA libraries carrying sample barcodes and UMIs were obtained. TCRdb fed the 5' RACE reads into MiXCR, producing one record per CDR3 protein. Of fewer than 350,000 distinct CDR3 sequences in the sample, around 8% are singletons; the top ten hold 22%. Study-level points and caveats: The second-wave clones peaking on day 37 were not confirmed as SARS-CoV-2-specific. Researchers report contracting CD4+ clones mostly in CM and EM, with CD8+ clones in EMRA.

This CDR3 contains 13 residues. V dropped 7 bases and J dropped 8; count of bases not matched to a gene: 6. CDR1 is ENHRY and CDR2 is SYGVKD in the germline V gene. Source material: PBMCs or a T cell subset sorted from them (not recorded which). This chain uses TRBV10-3 with TRBJ2-1; TRBD1 agrees at 9 bases. The TCR comes from a man younger than 35 who had mild COVID-19 (a few samples of this study predate the infection). Cell type and time point are not known. The CDR3 sequence: CAIKGQGFDEQFF. The CDR3 DNA is TGTGCCATCAAGGGACAGGGATTTGATGAGCAGTTCTTC.